The 18 T cell receptor beta chains reported below all come from one sample, sequenced in a study of blood T cell repertoires in COVID-19. Only in-frame clones appear in the TCRdb table, and some are missing; sequencing was by immunoSEQ multiplex PCR. The table records over 400,000 clones, 70% to 90% of them present only once. Sequencing was carried out using peripheral blood. The receptors come from a human donor in a cohort sampled during active COVID-19.

The chain recombines TRBV7-9 with TRBJ2-1; TRBD1 agrees at 8 bases. The V gene end was trimmed by 1 base and the J gene end by 8 bases; junction bases not matched to a gene: 4. CDR1 SEHNR and CDR2 FQNEAQ come from the germline V gene (reference sequence). The CDR3 sequence is 14 residues long. CDR3 loop: CASSLGQGWYEQFF. The CDR3 DNA reads as TGTGCCAGCAGCTTAGGACAGGGGTGGTATGAGCAGTTCTTC.

The chain recombines TRBV12-3 or TRBV12-4 with TRBJ1-1; weak D call: TRBD1 (5 bases). CDR3 length: 13 residues. Trimming removed 6 bases from V and 7 bases from J, with 15 bases in between. CDR3 amino acids: CASRTSGPFEAFF. In DNA form, the CDR3 reads TGTGCCAGCAGGACGTCAGGGCCCTTTGAAGCTTTCTTT.

This clone was detected only once. CDR3 sequence (DNA): TGTGCCAGCAGTGCCCGCGGGGACAGGGGGACTCAGCCCCAGCATTTT. As protein: CASSARGDRGTQPQHF. V and J are TRBV2 and TRBJ1-5; 11 bases fit TRBD1. The CDR3 runs to 16 residues. Trimming took 4 bases from V and 6 from J; bases not matched to a gene: 8. CDR1 and CDR2 (germline): SNHLY, FYNNEI.

The chain couples TRBV28 to TRBJ1-1; no reliable D call. The CDR3 has 12 residues. Deletions cut 3 bases from V and 14 bases from J, with 16 bases between. Germline-derived CDR1 and CDR2 are MDHEN and SYDVKM. CDR3 DNA sequence: TGTGCCAGCAGTTTCTATTCGACGGCGGCATTCTTT. Translation: CASSFYSTAAFF.

V and J are TRBV5-4 and TRBJ1-6, with TRBD1 identical over 8 bases. Germline assignment: CDR1 SGHNT and CDR2 YYREEE (reference sequence). The CDR3 contains 13 residues. Unmatched junction bases numbered 3, after V lost 7 bases and J lost 6 bases. DNA of the CDR3: TGTGCCAGCGGCGGACAGGGTAATTCACCCCTCCACTTT. This sequence encodes CASGGQGNSPLHF.

The chain is built from TRBV9 and TRBJ2-1, with a weak D call TRBD2 (6 bases). The V gene's germline CDR1 is SGDLS and CDR2 YYNGEE. The V gene lost 3 bases and the J gene lost 0 bases, with 13 bases spanning the gap. This CDR3 contains 16 residues. The CDR3 DNA follows: TGTGCCAGCAGCGCCCCTAGCGCGATCTCCTACAATGAGCAGTTCTTC. This codes for CASSAPSAISYNEQFF.

The genes are TRBV21-1 and TRBJ1-2; the table's D call, TRBD1, has no DNA check behind it. TRBV21-1 is shown as a pseudogene. This CDR3 is built from 15 residues. The CDR3 here is CASIRTARSFYGYTF. The CDR3 DNA reads as TGTGCCAGCATAAGGACAGCGAGAAGCTTCTATGGCTACACCTTC.

The V and J genes are TRBV7-9 and TRBJ1-3; D not resolved. This CDR3 spans 17 amino acids. The V and J ends lost 5 bases and 2 bases respectively, with 19 bases between them. Germline V lookup: CDR1 SEHNR, CDR2 FQNEAQ (reference sequence). This CDR3 is CASSPLNSPVPGNTIYF. DNA for the CDR3: TGTGCCAGCAGCCCTTTAAACAGCCCAGTACCTGGAAACACCATATATTTT.

The V and J genes are TRBV6-5 and TRBJ2-3; 7 nucleotides align to TRBD2. The V gene's germline CDR1 is MNHEY and CDR2 SVGAGI. This CDR3 spans 16 amino acids. The junction had 7 bases not matched to a gene; V was cut back by 0 bases and J by 4 bases. This CDR3 is CASSYSVAGVADTQYF. CDR3 nucleotides: TGTGCCAGCAGTTACTCAGTTGCGGGAGTCGCAGATACGCAGTATTTT.

The rearrangement links TRBV13 to TRBJ1-5; tentatively, D is TRBD1 (6 bases). Germline CDR1 PRHDT, CDR2 FYEKMQ (reference sequence). The CDR3 runs 14 residues. Trimming removed 0 bases at V and 6 bases at J, with 9 bases between. The CDR3 loop reads CASSLGQGGQPQHF. CDR3 DNA: TGTGCCAGCAGCTTAGGACAGGGTGGTCAGCCCCAGCATTTT.

The chain employs TRBV28 and TRBJ2-1; the match to TRBD2 covers 7 bases. Germline lookup yields CDR1 MDHEN and CDR2 SYDVKM. The CDR3 is made up of 15 amino acids. The V gene end was trimmed by 4 bases and the J gene end by 13 bases; junction bases not matched to a gene: 16. CDR3 region: CASSSAGISRLSQFF. The CDR3 DNA reads TGTGCCAGCAGTTCAGCGGGGATTTCGCGGCTAAGTCAGTTCTTC.

V usage is TRBV2 and J usage is TRBJ2-5, with D possibly TRBD2 on 5 matching bases. There are 16 residues in the CDR3. Trimming took 3 bases from V and 5 from J, leaving 19 bases between them. Germline loops: CDR1 SNHLY, CDR2 FYNNEI. The CDR3 sequence: CASSEGASRGSETQYF. DNA for the CDR3: TGTGCCAGCAGTGAGGGAGCAAGCAGAGGGTCGGAGACCCAGTACTTC.

The V call is TRBV20-1, the J call TRBJ2-3; tentative D call: TRBD1 (6 bases). Germline CDR1 is DFQATT and CDR2 is SNEGSKA (reference sequence). Trimming shortened V by 6 bases and J by 6 bases, and 7 bases separated the two germline ends. The CDR3 is 10 amino acids. CDR3 residues: CSATGDTQYF. DNA for the CDR3: TGCAGTGCCACAGGGGATACGCAGTATTTT.

V usage is TRBV24-1 and J usage is TRBJ1-6, with D hard to call. Trimming left V 0 bases short and J 8 bases short, with 4 bases between. Per germline, CDR1 KGHDR and CDR2 SFDVKD. This CDR3 has 13 amino acids. The DNA for the CDR3 is TGTGCCACCAGTGATTTGCGGGATTCACCCCTCCACTTT. Its translation: CATSDLRDSPLHF.

Worth noting for this clone: A read error may produce the germline difference seen at one junction end. The V gene is TRBV3-1 (or the pseudogene TRBV3-2), the J gene TRBJ1-5; weak D call: TRBD1 (5 bases). The germline V gene encodes CDR1 LGHDT and CDR2 YNNKEL (reference sequence). The CDR3 totals 9 residues. The DNA for the CDR3 is TGTGCCACCCGTCCGGGGGAGCCTTTT. This sequence encodes CATRPGEPF.

The gene calls are TRBV6-5 and TRBJ1-2; D remains ambiguous. The germline gives CDR1 MNHEY, CDR2 SVGAGI. Trimming took off 4 bases at V and 6 bases at J, with 6 bases between the two ends. CDR3 size: 11 residues. The CDR3 DNA is TGTGCCAGCAGTTCGACTAATGGCTACACCTTC. As protein: CASSSTNGYTF.

V usage is TRBV6-2 or TRBV6-3 and J usage is TRBJ1-5; a possible D gene is TRBD1 (6 bases). The V gene lost 2 bases and the J gene lost 3 bases, with 17 bases spanning the gap. There are 17 residues in the CDR3. Germline V gene sequence: CDR1 MNHEY, CDR2 SVGEGT. The CDR3 sequence is CASSYVLRGGINQPQHF. As DNA, the CDR3 is TGTGCCAGCAGTTACGTTTTGAGGGGGGGGATCAATCAGCCCCAGCATTTT.

V and J are TRBV2 and TRBJ2-3; D possibly corresponds to TRBD2 (5 bases). This CDR3 spans 12 amino acids. CDR1 is SNHLY and CDR2 is FYNNEI in the germline V gene. Trimming cost V 8 bases and J 4 bases, with 10 bases left between them. CDR3 nucleotide sequence: TGTGCCAGCGTGCCGGGGTCAGATACGCAGTATTTT. It codes for CASVPGSDTQYF.